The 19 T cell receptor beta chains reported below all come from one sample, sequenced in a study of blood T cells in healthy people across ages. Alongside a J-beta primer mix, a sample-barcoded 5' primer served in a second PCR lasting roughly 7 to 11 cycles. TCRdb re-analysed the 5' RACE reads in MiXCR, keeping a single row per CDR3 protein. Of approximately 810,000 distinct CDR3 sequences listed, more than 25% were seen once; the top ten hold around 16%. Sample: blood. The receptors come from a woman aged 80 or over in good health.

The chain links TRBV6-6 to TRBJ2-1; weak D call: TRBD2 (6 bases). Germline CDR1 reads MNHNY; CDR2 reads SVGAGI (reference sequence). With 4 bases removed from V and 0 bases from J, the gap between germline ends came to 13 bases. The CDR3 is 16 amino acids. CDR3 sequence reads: CASSWRLGSSYNEQFF. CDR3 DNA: TGTGCCAGCAGTTGGAGACTAGGAAGCTCCTACAATGAGCAGTTCTTC.

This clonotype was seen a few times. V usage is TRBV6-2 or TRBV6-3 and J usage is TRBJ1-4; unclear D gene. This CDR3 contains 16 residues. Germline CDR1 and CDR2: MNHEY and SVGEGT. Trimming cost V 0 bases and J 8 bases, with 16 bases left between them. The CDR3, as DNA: TGTGCCAGCAGTTACTCGAAGTTACTTCGGGGAGAAAAACTGTTTTTT. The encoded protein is CASSYSKLLRGEKLFF.

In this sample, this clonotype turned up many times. The CDR3 DNA follows: TGTGCCAGCAGCTTAACTAGGGGGGTAAATGAGCAGTTCTTC. Its translation is CASSLTRGVNEQFF. The V and J genes are TRBV7-2 and TRBJ2-1, with D possibly being TRBD1 or TRBD2 (6 bases each). V was trimmed by 2 bases and J by 7 bases, leaving 12 bases between them. The CDR3 consists of 14 residues. Germline V gene sequence: CDR1 SGHTA, CDR2 FQGNSA.

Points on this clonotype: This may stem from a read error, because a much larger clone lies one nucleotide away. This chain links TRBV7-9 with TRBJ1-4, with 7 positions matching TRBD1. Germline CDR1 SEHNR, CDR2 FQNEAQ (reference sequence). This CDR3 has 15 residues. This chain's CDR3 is CASSPGRGRGEKRFF. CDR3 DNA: TGTGCCAGCAGCCCAGGGAGGGGGCGAGGTGAAAAACGGTTTTTT. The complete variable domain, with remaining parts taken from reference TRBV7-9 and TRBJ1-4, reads DTGVSQNPRHKITKRGQNVTFRCDPISEHNRLYWYRQTLGQGPEFLTYFQNEAQLEKSRLLSDRFSAERPKGSFSTLEIQRTEQGDSAMYLCASSPGRGRGEKRFFGSGTQLSVL.

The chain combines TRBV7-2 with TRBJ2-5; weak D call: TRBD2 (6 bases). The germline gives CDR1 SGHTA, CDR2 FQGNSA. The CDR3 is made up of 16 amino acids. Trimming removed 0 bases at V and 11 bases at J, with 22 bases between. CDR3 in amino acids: CASSLAGGTPTYGQYF. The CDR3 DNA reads TGTGCCAGCAGCTTAGCAGGCGGGACGCCAACCTACGGGCAGTACTTC.

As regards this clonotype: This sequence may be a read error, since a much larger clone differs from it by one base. CDR3 sequence reads: CASSLAVEQYF. CDR3 DNA: TGTGCCAGCAGCTTAGCCGTAGAGCAGTACTTC. This chain links TRBV7-2 with TRBJ2-5; the D is unclear. The CDR3 spans 11 residues. V gave up 0 bases and J gave up 11 bases, with 7 bases separating them. CDR1 and CDR2 (germline): SGHTA, FQGNSA.

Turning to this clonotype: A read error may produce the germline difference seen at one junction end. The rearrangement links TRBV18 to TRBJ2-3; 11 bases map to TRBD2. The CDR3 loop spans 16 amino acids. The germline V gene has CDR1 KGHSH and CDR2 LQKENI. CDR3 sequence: CASSPTSGTHGDTPYF. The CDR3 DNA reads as TGTGCCAGCTCACCGACTAGCGGGACACACGGGGATACGCCGTATTTT.

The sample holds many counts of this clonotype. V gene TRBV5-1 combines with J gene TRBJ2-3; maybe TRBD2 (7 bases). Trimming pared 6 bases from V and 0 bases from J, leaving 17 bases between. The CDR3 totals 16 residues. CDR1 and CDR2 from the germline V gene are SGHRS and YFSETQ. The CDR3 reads CASMSVAGASTDTQYF. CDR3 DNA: TGCGCCAGCATGTCCGTGGCGGGGGCAAGCACAGATACGCAGTATTTT.

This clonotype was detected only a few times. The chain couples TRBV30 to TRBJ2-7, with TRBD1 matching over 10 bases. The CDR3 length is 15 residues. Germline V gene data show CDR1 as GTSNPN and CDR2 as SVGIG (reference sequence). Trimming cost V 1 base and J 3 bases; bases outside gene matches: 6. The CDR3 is CAWSAGTGDFYEQYF. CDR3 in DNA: TGTGCCTGGAGTGCCGGGACAGGGGACTTCTACGAGCAGTACTTC.

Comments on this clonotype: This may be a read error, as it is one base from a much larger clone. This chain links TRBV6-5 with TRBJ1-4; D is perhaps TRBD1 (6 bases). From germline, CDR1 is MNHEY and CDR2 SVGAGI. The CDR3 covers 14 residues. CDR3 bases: TGTGCCAGCAGCCACAGGGACCCCCGGGAAAAACGGTTTTTT. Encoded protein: CASSHRDPREKRFF.

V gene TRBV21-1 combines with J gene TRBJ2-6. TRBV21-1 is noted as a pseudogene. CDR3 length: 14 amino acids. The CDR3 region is CASNRGPGANVLTF. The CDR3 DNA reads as TGTGCCAGCAATCGGGGCCCTGGGGCCAACGTCCTGACTTTC.

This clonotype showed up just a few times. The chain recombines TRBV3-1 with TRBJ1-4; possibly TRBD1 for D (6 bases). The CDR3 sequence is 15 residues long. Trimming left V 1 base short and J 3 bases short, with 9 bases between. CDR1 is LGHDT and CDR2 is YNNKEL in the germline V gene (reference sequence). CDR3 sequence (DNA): TGTGCCAGCAGCCAAGGCAGGGGACCTAATGAAAAACTGTTTTTT. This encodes CASSQGRGPNEKLFF.

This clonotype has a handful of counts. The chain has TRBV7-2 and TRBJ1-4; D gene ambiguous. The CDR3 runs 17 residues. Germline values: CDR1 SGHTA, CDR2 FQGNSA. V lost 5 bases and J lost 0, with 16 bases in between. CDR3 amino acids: CASSPRLLRATNEKLFF. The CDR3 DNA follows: TGTGCCAGCAGCCCCCGACTCTTGAGGGCAACTAATGAAAAACTGTTTTTT.

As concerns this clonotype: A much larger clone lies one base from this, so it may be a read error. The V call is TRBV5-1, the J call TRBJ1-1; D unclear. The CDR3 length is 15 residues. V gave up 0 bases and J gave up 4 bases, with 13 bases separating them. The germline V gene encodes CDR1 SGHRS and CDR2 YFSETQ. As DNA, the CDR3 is TGCGCCAGCAGCTTGGGGTCTCCCCGGAGCACTGAAGCTTTCTTT. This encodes CASSLGSPRSTEAFF.

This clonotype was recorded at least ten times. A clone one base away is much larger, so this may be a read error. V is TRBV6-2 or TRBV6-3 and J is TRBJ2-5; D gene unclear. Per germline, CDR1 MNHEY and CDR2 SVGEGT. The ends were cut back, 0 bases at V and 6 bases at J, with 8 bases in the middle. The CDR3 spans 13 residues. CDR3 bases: TGTGCCAGCAGTTACTCGAAGGGCCAGACCCAGTACTTC. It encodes CASSYSKGQTQYF.

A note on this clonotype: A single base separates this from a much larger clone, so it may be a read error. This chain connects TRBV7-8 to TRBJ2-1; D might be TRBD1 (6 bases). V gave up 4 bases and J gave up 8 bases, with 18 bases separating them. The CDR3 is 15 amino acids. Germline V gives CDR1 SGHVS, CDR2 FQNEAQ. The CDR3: CASSSRNRVLYEQFF. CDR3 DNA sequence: TGTGCCAGCAGCTCCCGGAACAGGGTTCTCTATGAGCAGTTCTTC.

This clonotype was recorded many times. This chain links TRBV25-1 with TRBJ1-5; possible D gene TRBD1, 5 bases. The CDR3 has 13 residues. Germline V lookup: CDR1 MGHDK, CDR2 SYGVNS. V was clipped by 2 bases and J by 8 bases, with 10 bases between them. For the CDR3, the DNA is TGTGCCAGCAGTGAACAGGGAGGGAAGCCCCAGCATTTT. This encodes CASSEQGGKPQHF.

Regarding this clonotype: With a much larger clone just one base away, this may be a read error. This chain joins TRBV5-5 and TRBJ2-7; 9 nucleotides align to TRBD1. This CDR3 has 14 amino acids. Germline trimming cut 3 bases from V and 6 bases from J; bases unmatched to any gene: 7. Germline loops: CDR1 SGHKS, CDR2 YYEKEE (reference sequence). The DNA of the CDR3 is TGTGCCAGCAGCTCTCATACAGGGGGCTGCGAGCAGTACTTC. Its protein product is CASSSHTGGCEQYF.

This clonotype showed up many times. The CDR3 sequence is CASSLYQGGANEQFF. Here the CDR3 DNA reads TGTGCCAGCAGCTTATATCAAGGCGGGGCGAATGAGCAGTTCTTC. The rearrangement uses TRBV7-9 and TRBJ2-1; D perhaps matches TRBD2 (6 bases). Germline CDR1 SEHNR, CDR2 FQNEAQ (reference sequence). The CDR3 has 15 residues. The germline V and J ends were trimmed by 2 bases and 7 bases, with 15 bases remaining between them.